The source of this T cell receptor (beta chain) is a study of vaccination effects on CD4 cells after COVID-19. This clone has more than one count but fewer than ten. Its antigen remains unknown. Only in-frame clones appear in the TCRdb table, and some are missing; sequencing was by immunoSEQ multiplex PCR. The sample contains roughly 20,000 clones, roughly 73% of which appear only once. Germline lookup yields CDR1 SGHTA and CDR2 FQGNSA. The CDR3 contains 13 residues. The V segment lost 5 bases and the J segment 6 bases; nucleotides outside the gene matches: 6. Before sequencing, viral peptide pools were used by the ViraFEST assay to expand antigen-specific CD4+ T cells. Cells that had been cultured for nine to eleven days were the source of isolated CD4+ T cells. People in the vaccine group had not been infected with SARS-CoV-2 before, and their nucleocapsid antibodies were negative.

The TCR was taken from a human donor who received a COVID-19 vaccine. The sequenced sample was CD4+ T cells from PBMCs cultured with HCoV-NL63 spike peptides, obtained before COVID-19 vaccination. This chain connects TRBV7-2 to TRBJ1-1; 7 nucleotides agree with TRBD1. The CDR3 spells CASSLDREAEAFF. In nucleotides, the CDR3 is TGTGCCAGCAGCCTAGACAGGGAGGCTGAAGCTTTCTTT.